This section outlines one TCR beta chain sequence together with its context. The sample has other DNA sequences that encode this CDR3 too. The data derive from a study of blood T cell repertoires in COVID-19. Profiled with immunoSEQ multiplex PCR; TCRdb holds only in-frame clones, not every one. The repertoire holds more than 100,000 clones, with around 90% as singletons. This clonotype was obtained from a woman aged 55-70 years with COVID-19, enrolled during active disease. The sequenced material came from peripheral blood.

The CDR3 reads CASSLGQNTEAFF. CDR3 DNA sequence: TGTGCCAGTAGCCTTGGCCAGAACACTGAAGCTTTCTTT. The rearrangement joins TRBV19 to TRBJ1-1; no reliable D call. The V gene's germline CDR1 is LNHDA and CDR2 SQIVND (reference sequence). Deletions cut 6 bases from V and 1 base from J, with 9 bases between. This CDR3 has 13 residues.